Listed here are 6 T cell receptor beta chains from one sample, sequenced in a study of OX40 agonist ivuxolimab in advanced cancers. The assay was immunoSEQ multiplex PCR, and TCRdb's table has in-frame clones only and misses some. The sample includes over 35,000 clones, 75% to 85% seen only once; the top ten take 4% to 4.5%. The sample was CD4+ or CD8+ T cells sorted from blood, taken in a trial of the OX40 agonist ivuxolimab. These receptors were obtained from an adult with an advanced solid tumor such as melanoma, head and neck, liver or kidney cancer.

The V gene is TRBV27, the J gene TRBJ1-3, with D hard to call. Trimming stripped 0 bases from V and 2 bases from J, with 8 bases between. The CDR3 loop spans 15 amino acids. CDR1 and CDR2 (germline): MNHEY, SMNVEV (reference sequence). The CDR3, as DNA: TGTGCCAGCAGTTTATCCGGGATCACTGGAAACACCATATATTTT. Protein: CASSLSGITGNTIYF.

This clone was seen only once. The CDR3 loop reads CASSQEGVSGYTQYF. The CDR3 DNA sequence: TGCGCCAGCAGCCAAGAGGGGGTCAGTGGATATACGCAGTATTTT. V usage is TRBV4-1 and J usage is TRBJ2-3; D possibly uses TRBD1 or TRBD2 (5 bases each). Germline V gives CDR1 MGHRA, CDR2 YSYEKL. The V end was cut by 0 bases, the J end by 7 bases, with 14 bases between. The CDR3 runs 15 residues.

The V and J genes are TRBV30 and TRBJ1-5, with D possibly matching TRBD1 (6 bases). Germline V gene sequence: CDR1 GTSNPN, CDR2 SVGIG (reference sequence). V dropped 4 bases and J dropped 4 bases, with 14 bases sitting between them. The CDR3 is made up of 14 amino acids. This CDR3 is CAWTQGGPNQPQHF. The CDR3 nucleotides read TGTGCCTGGACACAGGGCGGCCCAAATCAGCCCCAGCATTTT.

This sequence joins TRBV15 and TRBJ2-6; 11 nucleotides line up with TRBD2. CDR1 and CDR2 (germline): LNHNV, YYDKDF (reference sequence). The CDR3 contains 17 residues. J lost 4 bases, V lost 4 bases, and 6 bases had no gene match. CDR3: CATSKLAGEAGANVLTF. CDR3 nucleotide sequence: TGTGCCACCAGCAAACTAGCGGGAGAAGCGGGGGCCAACGTCCTGACTTTC.

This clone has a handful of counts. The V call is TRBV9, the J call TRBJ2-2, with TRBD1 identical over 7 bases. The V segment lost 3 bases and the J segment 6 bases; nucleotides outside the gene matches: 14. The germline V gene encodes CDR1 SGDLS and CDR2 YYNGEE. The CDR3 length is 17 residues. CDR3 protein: CASSATQGFPNAGELFF. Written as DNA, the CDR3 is TGTGCCAGCAGCGCGACACAGGGGTTTCCTAACGCCGGGGAGCTGTTTTTT. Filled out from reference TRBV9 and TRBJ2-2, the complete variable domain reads DSGVTQTPKHLITATGQRVTLRCSPRSGDLSVYWYQQSLDQGLQFLIQYYNGEERAKGNILERFSAQQFPDLHSELNLSSLELGDSALYFCASSATQGFPNAGELFFGEGSRLTVL.

CDR3 coding DNA: TGCGCCAGCAGCCAAGGGGTCCCAGGGGTTTCCTACGAGCAGTACTTC. As protein: CASSQGVPGVSYEQYF. The chain employs TRBV4-1 and TRBJ2-7; tentatively, D is TRBD1 (6 bases). V shed 1 base and J shed 1 base, with 14 bases lying between them. CDR3 length: 16 residues. In germline, CDR1 is MGHRA, CDR2 YSYEKL.